This passage covers 26 T cell receptor beta chains from one sample sequenced in a study of blood T cell repertoires in COVID-19. TCRdb's copy holds only in-frame clones and misses some; the assay was immunoSEQ multiplex PCR. The profile shows some 120,000 clones, about 85% of them singletons. Material for sequencing was peripheral blood. These receptors all come from a middle-aged man with acute or convalescent COVID-19.

The chain employs TRBV5-8 and TRBJ2-3; 7 bases agree with TRBD1. CDR1 and CDR2 (germline): SGHTS, YDEGEE. Unmatched junction bases numbered 16, after V lost 4 bases and J lost 2 bases. The CDR3 has 18 amino acids. The chain's CDR3 is CASSTGTASSSYTDTQYF. CDR3 nucleotides: TGTGCCAGCAGCACCGGGACAGCCTCTTCCTCCTACACAGATACGCAGTATTTT.

This clone was seen only a few times. J is TRBJ1-2 and V is TRBV18; possible D gene TRBD1, 6 bases. The CDR3 extends over 12 amino acids. The V end lost 9 bases, the J end lost 5 bases, and 13 bases lay between the germline ends. The germline V gene has CDR1 KGHSH and CDR2 LQKENI. The CDR3 nucleotides read TGTGCCAGTATAACAGGGATTTATGGCTACACCTTC. As protein: CASITGIYGYTF.

The chain recombines TRBV5-5 with TRBJ1-2; D is uncertain. This CDR3 is 11 amino acids long. Germline-derived CDR1 and CDR2 are SGHKS and YYEKEE (reference sequence). V lost 5 bases, J lost 4 bases, and 6 bases lay in between. The CDR3 here is CASSRGYGYTF. CDR3 bases: TGTGCCAGCAGTCGGGGCTATGGCTACACCTTC.

This chain links TRBV19 with TRBJ2-2, with 7 bases fitting TRBD2. V was clipped by 3 bases and J by 0 bases; unmatched bases: 1. The germline V gene has CDR1 LNHDA and CDR2 SQIVND (reference sequence). This CDR3 spans 15 amino acids. CDR3 in amino acids: CASSIGLANTGELFF. DNA of the CDR3: TGTGCCAGTAGTATCGGACTAGCGAACACCGGGGAGCTGTTTTTT.

The CDR3 DNA is TGTGCCAGCAGCCCCCCGACAGGGTCCGGGGAGCTGTTTTTT. This translates into CASSPPTGSGELFF. J is TRBJ2-2 and V is TRBV5-6; 7 bases are shared with TRBD1. V gave up 4 bases and J gave up 6 bases; unmatched junction bases: 6. The CDR3 consists of 14 residues. Germline lookup yields CDR1 SGHDT and CDR2 YYEEEE.

This clone was seen a few times. This chain joins TRBV19 and TRBJ2-2; 7 bases agree with TRBD2. The CDR3 runs to 14 residues. The germline V gene encodes CDR1 LNHDA and CDR2 SQIVND (reference sequence). V was clipped by 6 bases and J by 4 bases; unmatched bases: 5. The CDR3 loop reads CASSEGLFTGELFF. CDR3 bases: TGTGCCAGTAGCGAGGGACTATTCACCGGGGAGCTGTTTTTT.

The chain employs TRBV6-7 and TRBJ2-2; TRBD2 agrees at 11 bases. TRBV6-7 is noted as an ORF with a role that remains uncertain. The length of the CDR3 is 14 residues. Trimming removed 3 bases from V and 9 bases from J; junction bases left unmatched: 3. CDR3 loop: CASSYSGGARELFF. The DNA for the CDR3 is TGTGCCAGCAGTTATAGCGGGGGGGCCCGGGAGCTGTTTTTT.

The sample holds one count of this clone. The chain employs TRBV27 and TRBJ1-6, with D hard to call. Per the germline V gene, CDR1 is MNHEY and CDR2 is SMNVEV (reference sequence). This CDR3 is built from 14 residues. V lost 6 bases, J lost 2 bases, and 8 bases lay in between. In DNA form, the CDR3 reads TGTGCCAGCAGGATCCGGGCCTATAATTCACCCCTCCACTTT. It codes for CASRIRAYNSPLHF.

The V call is TRBV18, the J call TRBJ1-1; 8 bases agree with TRBD1. The germline CDR1 and CDR2 sequences are KGHSH and LQKENI. J was trimmed by 5 bases and V by 3 bases; bases with no gene match: 8. The CDR3 sequence is 15 residues long. The chain's CDR3 is CASSPGQGALTEAFF. In nucleotides, the CDR3 is TGTGCCAGCTCACCCGGGCAGGGGGCATTGACTGAAGCTTTCTTT.

This chain connects TRBV7-9 to TRBJ2-7; D perhaps matches TRBD1 (5 bases). Germline V gives CDR1 SEHNR, CDR2 FQNEAQ (reference sequence). This CDR3 has 14 residues. With 4 bases removed from V and 5 bases from J, the gap between germline ends came to 15 bases. CDR3 region: CASSYSQGLNEQYF. CDR3 bases: TGTGCCAGCAGCTACTCGCAGGGCCTAAACGAGCAGTACTTC.

This clone has only one observation. This chain connects TRBV7-9 to TRBJ2-5; possible D gene TRBD2, 6 bases. The ends were cut back, 2 bases at V and 5 bases at J, with 15 bases in the middle. Germline lookup yields CDR1 SEHNR and CDR2 FQNEAQ (reference sequence). The CDR3 runs to 15 residues. The CDR3 region has the DNA TGTGCCAGCAGCTTATCTGGAGGGAATGGGGAGACCCAGTACTTC. It translates to CASSLSGGNGETQYF. Full variable domain (missing parts from reference TRBV7-9 and TRBJ2-5): DTGVSQNPRHKITKRGQNVTFRCDPISEHNRLYWYRQTLGQGPEFLTYFQNEAQLEKSRLLSDRFSAERPKGSFSTLEIQRTEQGDSAMYLCASSLSGGNGETQYFGPGTRLLVL.

The chain is built from TRBV2 and TRBJ2-1, with 12 bases identical to TRBD2. Losses at the gene ends were 6 bases for V and 6 bases for J; bases not matched to a gene: 6. There are 15 residues in the CDR3. CDR1 is SNHLY, CDR2 FYNNEI, per germline. CDR3 sequence: CASRWGLAGFNEQFF. In DNA, the CDR3 is TGTGCCAGCAGATGGGGACTAGCGGGTTTCAATGAGCAGTTCTTC.

The rearrangement links TRBV5-1 to TRBJ2-2, with TRBD2 identical over 8 bases. Unmatched junction bases numbered 3, after V lost 1 base and J lost 4 bases. The CDR3 has 15 residues. The V gene's germline CDR1 is SGHRS and CDR2 YFSETQ. CDR3: CASSLSGGGTGELFF. As DNA, the CDR3 is TGCGCCAGCAGCTTGAGCGGGGGAGGCACCGGGGAGCTGTTTTTT.

The genes are TRBV28 and TRBJ1-5; D is unresolved. The CDR3 has 12 residues. Germline V CDR1 and CDR2: MDHEN, SYDVKM. The V gene lost 2 bases and the J gene lost 11 bases, with 10 bases spanning the gap. CDR3 protein: CASSLQALAQHF. CDR3 nucleotide sequence: TGTGCCAGCAGTTTACAGGCCCTGGCCCAGCATTTT.

This clone was counted a single time. V is TRBV15 and J is TRBJ2-5; tentative D call: TRBD1 (6 bases). The CDR3 consists of 16 residues. The germline V and J ends were trimmed by 0 bases and 3 bases, with 14 bases remaining between them. Germline assignment: CDR1 LNHNV and CDR2 YYDKDF (reference sequence). As DNA, the CDR3 is TGTGCCACCAGCAGAGAACAGGGATTGAGCAAAGAGACCCAGTACTTC. Its protein is CATSREQGLSKETQYF.

V gene TRBV28 combines with J gene TRBJ2-3; 9 bases match TRBD2. CDR3 length: 15 residues. Germline V gene lookup returns CDR1 MDHEN and CDR2 SYDVKM. The J segment lost 4 bases and the V segment lost 3 bases, leaving 5 bases of the junction unmatched. The CDR3 loop is CASSFSGSQADTQYF. As DNA, the CDR3 is TGTGCCAGCAGTTTTAGCGGGAGTCAAGCAGATACGCAGTATTTT.

J is TRBJ2-3 and V is TRBV10-3, with D perhaps matching TRBD1 (7 bases). The CDR3 covers 15 residues. Germline CDR1 is ENHRY and CDR2 is SYGVKD. Trimming cost V 3 bases and J 5 bases, with 15 bases left between them. The DNA for the CDR3 is TGTGCCATCAGTGAAAGGACAGGCGGGGAAGATACGCAGTATTTT. Its protein is CAISERTGGEDTQYF.

In its sample, this clone was seen a few times. The chain employs TRBV28 and TRBJ2-3; 10 positions match TRBD2. V dropped 3 bases and J dropped 5; count of bases not matched to a gene: 8. CDR1 and CDR2 (germline): MDHEN, SYDVKM. The CDR3 consists of 16 residues. This chain's CDR3 is CASSFQASGSVDTQYF. The CDR3 nucleotides read TGTGCCAGCAGTTTTCAGGCTAGCGGGAGCGTAGATACGCAGTATTTT.

V and J are TRBV4-3 and TRBJ1-2; no clear D. CDR1 is LGHNA, CDR2 YSLEER, per germline. V dropped 1 base and J dropped 2 bases, with 11 bases sitting between them. This CDR3 has 15 amino acids. This chain's CDR3 is CASSQGGPQNYGYTF. The CDR3 DNA follows: TGCGCCAGCAGCCAAGGAGGGCCGCAGAACTATGGCTACACCTTC.

This clone was observed a few times. This chain connects TRBV5-4 to TRBJ1-4, with a tentative D call TRBD1 (6 bases). Germline assignment: CDR1 SGHNT and CDR2 YYREEE (reference sequence). Trimming pared 5 bases from V and 7 bases from J, leaving 18 bases between. There are 15 residues in the CDR3. The CDR3 DNA sequence: TGTGCCAGCAGTTCGCAGGGGAGACGAGCTGAAAAACTGTTTTTT. Translated, it gives CASSSQGRRAEKLFF.

This chain uses TRBV18 with TRBJ2-5, with D perhaps TRBD1 (6 bases). From germline, CDR1 is KGHSH and CDR2 LQKENI. This CDR3 region has 14 residues. Trimming cost V 2 bases and J 1 base, with 8 bases left between them. CDR3: CASSPGQFQETQYF. As DNA, the CDR3 is TGTGCCAGCTCACCAGGACAGTTCCAAGAGACCCAGTACTTC.

The chain couples TRBV10-3 to TRBJ2-3, with 9 bases matching TRBD2. This CDR3 has 16 amino acids. The V segment lost 6 bases and the J segment 1 base; nucleotides outside the gene matches: 8. Germline values: CDR1 ENHRY, CDR2 SYGVKD. The CDR3 DNA sequence: TGTGCCATCAGCTCCTTAGCGGGGGTGCGCACAGATACGCAGTATTTT. As protein: CAISSLAGVRTDTQYF.

The chain has TRBV6-2 or TRBV6-3 and TRBJ2-7; a possible D gene is TRBD1 (6 bases). Trimming cost V 6 bases and J 7 bases, with 16 bases left between them. The germline V gene encodes CDR1 MNHEY and CDR2 SVGEGT. This CDR3 has 13 amino acids. In DNA form, the CDR3 reads TGTGCCAGCAGCCGGAACAGGGCCCGGGAGCAGTACTTC. Its translation: CASSRNRAREQYF.

This clone was recorded once. The rearrangement links TRBV12-3 or TRBV12-4 to TRBJ2-7, with 8 nucleotides matching TRBD2. CDR3 length equals 13 residues. V gave up 5 bases and J gave up 9 bases; unmatched junction bases: 9. This CDR3 is CASSRLAGGTQYF. The DNA of the CDR3 is TGTGCCAGCAGTAGGTTGGCGGGGGGAACGCAGTACTTC.

The sample holds a few counts of this clone. This chain connects TRBV4-1 to TRBJ2-5; possibly TRBD1 for D (6 bases). V was cut by 0 bases and J by 4 bases, with 12 bases left in between. Germline values: CDR1 MGHRA, CDR2 YSYEKL. CDR3 length equals 15 residues. CDR3 residues: CASSQDIGTSETQYF. For the CDR3, the DNA is TGCGCCAGCAGCCAAGATATAGGGACATCAGAGACCCAGTACTTC.

The V call is TRBV20-1, the J call TRBJ2-5, with D perhaps TRBD2 (6 bases). Germline CDR1 is DFQATT and CDR2 is SNEGSKA (reference sequence). This CDR3 is 12 amino acids long. The V end was cut by 3 bases, the J end by 4 bases, with 9 bases between. CDR3 DNA: TGCAGTGCTAGTGCGGGGAGAGAGACCCAGTACTTC. Protein product: CSASAGRETQYF.